This T cell receptor beta chain was observed in a study of tumor-infiltrating lymphocytes in primary liver carcinoma. Points from the study as a whole: Tumors reached a significantly greater top-250-clone fraction than blood did (p = 0.039). Researchers found tumor-adjacent and tumor-blood pairs overlapped less than tumor region pairs.

With a constant-region primer, TCR beta cDNA was made from 450 to 550 ng of total RNA. TCR beta libraries came from three nested multiplex PCR rounds using slightly modified ARM-PCR. The first two PCR rounds used TRBV1-TRBV30 primers with a Cbeta primer, 9 to 10 cycles each. TCRdb reprocessed the multiplex PCR reads via MiXCR and lists one record per CDR3 protein. The sample shows some 120,000 distinct CDR3 sequences, 64% of them seen only once. Points on this clonotype: Its antigen is unidentified.

The germline CDR1 and CDR2 sequences are SGHRS and YFSETQ. This CDR3 contains 12 residues. Trimming left V 4 bases short and J 2 bases short, with 6 bases between. Starting material for RNA and DNA co-extraction consisted of about 17-31 mg of unsorted bulk tissue. Sequencing input: liver tumor tissue from sampling region 3. Noted subset: tumor region T3, left-lateral pole. This receptor was identified in a woman aged 55 to 70 with primary liver carcinoma and hepatitis B virus infection. This rearrangement joins TRBV5-1 to TRBJ2-5; no clear D. Here the CDR3 reads CASSTKQETQYF. The CDR3 nucleotides are TGCGCCAGCAGCACCAAGCAAGAGACCCAGTACTTC.